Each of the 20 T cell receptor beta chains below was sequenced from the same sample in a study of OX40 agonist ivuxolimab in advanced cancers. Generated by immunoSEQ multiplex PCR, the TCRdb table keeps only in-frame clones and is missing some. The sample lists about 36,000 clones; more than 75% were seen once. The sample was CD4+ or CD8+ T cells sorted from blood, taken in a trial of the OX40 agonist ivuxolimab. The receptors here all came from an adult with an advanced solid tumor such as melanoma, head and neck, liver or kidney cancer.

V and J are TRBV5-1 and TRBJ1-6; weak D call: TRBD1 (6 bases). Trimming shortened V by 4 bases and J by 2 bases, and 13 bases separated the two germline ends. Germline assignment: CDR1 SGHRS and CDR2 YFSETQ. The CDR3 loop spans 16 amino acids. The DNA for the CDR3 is TGCGCCAGCAGCCAGGACGGGGGGCCCTATAATTCACCCCTCCACTTT. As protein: CASSQDGGPYNSPLHF.

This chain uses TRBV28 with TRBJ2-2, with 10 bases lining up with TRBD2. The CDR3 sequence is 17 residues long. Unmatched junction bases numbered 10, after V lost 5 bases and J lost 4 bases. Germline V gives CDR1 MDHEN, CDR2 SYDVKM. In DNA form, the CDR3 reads TGTGCCAGCAGTCCCCTGCAGCGGGAGGGTGTCACCGGGGAGCTGTTTTTT. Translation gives CASSPLQREGVTGELFF.

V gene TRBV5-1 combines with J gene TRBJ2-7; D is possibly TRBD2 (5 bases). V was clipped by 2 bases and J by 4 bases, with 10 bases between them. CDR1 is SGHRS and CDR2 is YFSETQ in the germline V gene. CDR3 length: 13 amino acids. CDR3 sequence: CASSFGISYEQYF. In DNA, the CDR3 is TGCGCCAGCAGCTTCGGGATTTCATACGAGCAGTACTTC.

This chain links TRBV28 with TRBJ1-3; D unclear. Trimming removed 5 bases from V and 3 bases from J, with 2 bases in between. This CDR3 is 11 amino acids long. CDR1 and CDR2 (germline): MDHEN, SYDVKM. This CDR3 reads CASSHGNTIYF. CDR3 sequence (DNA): TGTGCCAGCAGTCATGGAAACACCATATATTTT.

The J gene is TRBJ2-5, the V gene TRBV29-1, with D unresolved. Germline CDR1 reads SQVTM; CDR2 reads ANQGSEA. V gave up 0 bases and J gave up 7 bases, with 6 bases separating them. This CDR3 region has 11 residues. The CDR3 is CSVEEGWTQYF. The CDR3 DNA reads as TGCAGCGTTGAAGAGGGGTGGACCCAGTACTTC.

CDR3 DNA: TGCGCCAGCAGCCAAGGGTACCTGGGGAGGGCGCAGTATTTT. It codes for CASSQGYLGRAQYF. The chain uses TRBV4-1 and TRBJ2-3; 7 bases are a match to TRBD2. This CDR3 has 14 residues. Trimming cost V 1 base and J 10 bases; bases outside gene matches: 8. Germline V CDR1 and CDR2: MGHRA, YSYEKL.

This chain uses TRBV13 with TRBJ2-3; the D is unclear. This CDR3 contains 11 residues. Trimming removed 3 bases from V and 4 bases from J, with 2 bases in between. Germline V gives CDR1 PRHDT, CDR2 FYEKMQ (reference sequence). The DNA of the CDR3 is TGTGCCAGCAGCTTGTCAGATACGCAGTATTTT. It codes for CASSLSDTQYF.

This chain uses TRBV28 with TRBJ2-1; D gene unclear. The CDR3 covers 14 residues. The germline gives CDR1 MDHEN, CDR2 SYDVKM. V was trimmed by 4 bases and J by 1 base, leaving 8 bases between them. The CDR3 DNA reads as TGTGCCAGCAGTTCCCCAGTTTCCTACAATGAGCAGTTCTTC. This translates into CASSSPVSYNEQFF.

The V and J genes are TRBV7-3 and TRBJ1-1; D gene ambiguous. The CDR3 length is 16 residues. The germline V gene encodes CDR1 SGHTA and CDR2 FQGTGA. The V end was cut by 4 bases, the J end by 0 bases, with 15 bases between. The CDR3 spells CASSSLSLAMNTEAFF. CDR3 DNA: TGTGCCAGCAGCTCCCTGAGCTTAGCTATGAACACTGAAGCTTTCTTT.

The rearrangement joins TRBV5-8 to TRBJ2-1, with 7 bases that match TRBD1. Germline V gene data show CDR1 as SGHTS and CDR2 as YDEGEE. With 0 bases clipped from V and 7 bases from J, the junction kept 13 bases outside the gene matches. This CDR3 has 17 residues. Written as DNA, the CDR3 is TGTGCCAGCAGCTTGGCCGGGACAGCGGACGTAAGGAATGAGCAGTTCTTC. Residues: CASSLAGTADVRNEQFF. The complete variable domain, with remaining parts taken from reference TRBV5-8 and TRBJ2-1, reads EAGVTQSPTHLIKTRGQQATLRCSPISGHTSVYWYQQALGLGLQFLLWYDEGEERNRGNFPPRFSGRQFPNYSSELNVNALELEDSALYLCASSLAGTADVRNEQFFGPGTRLTVL.

CDR3 in amino acids: CASSQDVDEQFF. CDR3 nucleotide sequence: TGCGCCAGCAGCCAAGATGTAGATGAGCAGTTCTTC. V is TRBV4-3 and J is TRBJ2-1; D call uncertain. This CDR3 has 12 residues. V was shortened by 0 bases and J by 8 bases, with 5 bases between the two germline ends. Germline V lookup: CDR1 LGHNA, CDR2 YSLEER.

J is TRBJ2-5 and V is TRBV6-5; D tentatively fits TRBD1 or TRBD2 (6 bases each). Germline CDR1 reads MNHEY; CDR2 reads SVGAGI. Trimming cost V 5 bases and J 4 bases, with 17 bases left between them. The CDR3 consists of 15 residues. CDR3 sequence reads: CASSNTRGGGETQYF. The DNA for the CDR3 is TGTGCCAGCAGTAATACCAGGGGAGGAGGAGAGACCCAGTACTTC.

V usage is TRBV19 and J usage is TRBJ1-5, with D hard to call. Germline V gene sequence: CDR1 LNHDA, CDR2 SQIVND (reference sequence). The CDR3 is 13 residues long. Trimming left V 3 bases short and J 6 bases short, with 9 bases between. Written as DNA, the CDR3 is TGTGCCAGTAGTATGTACCTTAGTCAGCCCCAGCATTTT. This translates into CASSMYLSQPQHF.

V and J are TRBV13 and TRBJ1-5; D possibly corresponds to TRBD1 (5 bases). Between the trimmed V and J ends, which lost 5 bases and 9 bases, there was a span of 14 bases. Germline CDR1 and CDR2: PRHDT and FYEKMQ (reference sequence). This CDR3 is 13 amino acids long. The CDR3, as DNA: TGTGCCAGCAGCCAACGGGGGGTACGGCCCCAGCATTTT. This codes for CASSQRGVRPQHF.

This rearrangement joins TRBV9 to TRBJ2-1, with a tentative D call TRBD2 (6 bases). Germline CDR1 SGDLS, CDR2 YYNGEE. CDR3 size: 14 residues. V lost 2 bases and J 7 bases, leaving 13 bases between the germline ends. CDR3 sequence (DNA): TGTGCCAGCAGCGTTAGCGGAGCCGGGAATGAGCAGTTCTTC. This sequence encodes CASSVSGAGNEQFF.

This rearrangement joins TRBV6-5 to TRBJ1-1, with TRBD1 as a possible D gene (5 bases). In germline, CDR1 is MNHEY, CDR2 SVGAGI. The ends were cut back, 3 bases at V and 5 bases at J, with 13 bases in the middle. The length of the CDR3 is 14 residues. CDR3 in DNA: TGTGCCAGCAGTTATACAACCGGACAAACTGAAGCTTTCTTT. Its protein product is CASSYTTGQTEAFF.

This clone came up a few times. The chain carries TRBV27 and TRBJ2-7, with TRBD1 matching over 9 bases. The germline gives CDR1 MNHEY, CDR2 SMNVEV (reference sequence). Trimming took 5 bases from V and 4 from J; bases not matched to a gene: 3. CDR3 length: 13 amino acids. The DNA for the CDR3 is TGTGCCAGCAGTATGACAGGGGGGTACGAGCAGTACTTC. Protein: CASSMTGGYEQYF.

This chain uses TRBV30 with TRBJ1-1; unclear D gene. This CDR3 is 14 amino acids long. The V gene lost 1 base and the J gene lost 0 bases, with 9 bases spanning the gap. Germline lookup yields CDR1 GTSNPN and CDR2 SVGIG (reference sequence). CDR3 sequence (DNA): TGTGCCTGGAGTGGGGCGACGATGAACACTGAAGCTTTCTTT. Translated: CAWSGATMNTEAFF.

In DNA form, the CDR3 reads TGCGCCAGCAGCCAAGACATATCGAAAGGGTATGGCTACACCTTC. Residues: CASSQDISKGYGYTF. This chain connects TRBV4-3 to TRBJ1-2; D gene ambiguous. V was pared by 0 bases and J by 5 bases, with 13 bases between. The CDR3 sequence is 15 residues long. Germline V gives CDR1 LGHNA, CDR2 YSLEER.

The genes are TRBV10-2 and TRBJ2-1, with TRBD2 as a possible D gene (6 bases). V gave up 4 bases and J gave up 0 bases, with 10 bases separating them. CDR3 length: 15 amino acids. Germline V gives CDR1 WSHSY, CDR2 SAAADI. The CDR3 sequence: CASSVGGVSYNEQFF. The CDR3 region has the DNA TGCGCCAGCAGTGTCGGAGGGGTCTCCTACAATGAGCAGTTCTTC.